This T cell receptor (beta chain) was identified during a study of T cells in Graves' hyperthyroidism and ophthalmopathy. Graves' hyperthyroidism without ophthalmopathy progression within 18 months was termed stable. A patient was excluded if there was uncontrolled infection, other autoimmune disease, pregnancy or lactation. Every diagnosis used clinical symptoms, serum thyroxine and TRAb, thyroid ultrasound and orbital computed tomography. Fresh 10 ml peripheral blood yielded PBMCs. CDR3 length equals 12 residues. Unmatched junction bases numbered 4, after V lost 6 bases and J lost 6 bases. Germline loops: CDR1 MNHEY, CDR2 SVGEGT. Researchers took RNA transcripts and amplified the TCR beta CDR3 regions from them. First-round RT-PCR of the TCR CDR3 relied on the HTBI primer set. In TCRdb, the multiplex PCR reads were re-called with MiXCR into one record per CDR3 protein. The data show roughly 840,000 distinct CDR3 sequences, with more than 30% seen just once and 7.5% to 9.5% held by the top ten.

Sequencing was carried out using blood. This clonotype was obtained from a young man with Graves' hyperthyroidism. The chain carries TRBV6-2 or TRBV6-3 and TRBJ2-7; 8 nucleotides match TRBD1. The CDR3 spells CASRQTGGEQYF. In nucleotides, the CDR3 is TGTGCCAGCAGGCAAACAGGGGGCGAGCAGTACTTC.